The T cell receptor (beta chain) described here comes from a study of shared clonotypes between healthy human individuals. Overall study: With ages of 18 to 49, the donors were two women and a few men.

Per germline, CDR1 MNHNY and CDR2 SVGAGI (reference sequence). Between the trimmed V and J ends, which lost 5 bases and 2 bases, there was a span of 13 bases. This CDR3 contains 14 residues. This clone was found a few times. Once extracted for a subset, genomic DNA was divided evenly among several immunoSEQ plates. As originally analysed: With immunoSEQ giving junction-only sequences and no quality scores, filtering differed. Repertoires were generated with immunoSEQ multiplex PCR, while TCRdb's copy carries only in-frame clones and drops some. Clone size and the V and J calls come from that table; the DNA yielded D and trimming. The sample includes hundreds of thousands of clones, roughly four fifths seen only once; the top ten take about 12%.

Sample: PBMCs. V is TRBV6-6 and J is TRBJ2-7; D may match TRBD1 or TRBD2 (5 bases each). This TCR derives from a woman between 40 and 55 years old in good health. Some clones in this sample may be carry-over from other donors' samples. The CDR3 DNA reads TGTGCCAGCAGTCTATCTGGGACCGCCTACGAGCAGTACTTC. It encodes CASSLSGTAYEQYF.